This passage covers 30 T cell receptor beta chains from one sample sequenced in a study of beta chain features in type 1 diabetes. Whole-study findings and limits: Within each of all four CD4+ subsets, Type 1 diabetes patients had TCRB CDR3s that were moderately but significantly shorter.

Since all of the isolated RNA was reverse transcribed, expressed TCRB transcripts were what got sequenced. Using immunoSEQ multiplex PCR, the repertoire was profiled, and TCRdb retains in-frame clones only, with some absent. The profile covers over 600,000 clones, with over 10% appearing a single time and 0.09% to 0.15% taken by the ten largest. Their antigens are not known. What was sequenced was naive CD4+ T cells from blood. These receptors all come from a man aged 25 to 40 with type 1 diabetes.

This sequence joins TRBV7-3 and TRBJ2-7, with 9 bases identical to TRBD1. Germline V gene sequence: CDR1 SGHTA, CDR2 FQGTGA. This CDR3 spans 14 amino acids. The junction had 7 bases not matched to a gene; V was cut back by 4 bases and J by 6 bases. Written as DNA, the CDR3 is TGTGCCAGCAGCTCGGGACAGGGTTTCGTCGAGCAGTACTTC. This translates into CASSSGQGFVEQYF.

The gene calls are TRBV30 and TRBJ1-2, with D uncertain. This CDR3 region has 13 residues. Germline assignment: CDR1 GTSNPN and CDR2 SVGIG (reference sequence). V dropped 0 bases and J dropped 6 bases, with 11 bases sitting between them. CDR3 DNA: TGTGCCTGGAGTGTCCTGGAATTCAATGGCTACACCTTC. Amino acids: CAWSVLEFNGYTF.

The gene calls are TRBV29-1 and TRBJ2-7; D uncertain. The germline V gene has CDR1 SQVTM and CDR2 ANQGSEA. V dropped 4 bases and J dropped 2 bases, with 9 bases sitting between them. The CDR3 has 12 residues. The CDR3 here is CSVVIPAYEQYF. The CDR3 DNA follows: TGCAGCGTTGTTATCCCAGCCTACGAGCAGTACTTC.

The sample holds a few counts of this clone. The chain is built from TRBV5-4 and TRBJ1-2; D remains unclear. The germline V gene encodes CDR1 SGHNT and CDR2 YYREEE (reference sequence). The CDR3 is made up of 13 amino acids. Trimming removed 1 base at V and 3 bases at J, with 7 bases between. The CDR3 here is CASSLREDYGYTF. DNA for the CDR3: TGTGCCAGCAGCTTGAGGGAGGACTATGGCTACACCTTC.

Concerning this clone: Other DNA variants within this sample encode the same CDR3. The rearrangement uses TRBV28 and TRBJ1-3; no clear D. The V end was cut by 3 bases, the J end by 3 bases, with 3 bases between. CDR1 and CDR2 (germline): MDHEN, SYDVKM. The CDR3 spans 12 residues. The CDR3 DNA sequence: TGTGCCAGCAGTTTGGGTGGAAACACCATATATTTT. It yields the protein CASSLGGNTIYF.

The CDR3 sequence is CASSLAGTSYEQYF. The CDR3 nucleotides read TGTGCCAGCAGCTTAGCAGGAACCTCCTACGAGCAGTACTTC. V is TRBV11-2 and J is TRBJ2-7; D is undetermined. From germline, CDR1 is SGHAT and CDR2 FQNNGV. The germline V and J ends were trimmed by 1 base and 0 bases, with 7 bases remaining between them. This CDR3 has 14 residues.

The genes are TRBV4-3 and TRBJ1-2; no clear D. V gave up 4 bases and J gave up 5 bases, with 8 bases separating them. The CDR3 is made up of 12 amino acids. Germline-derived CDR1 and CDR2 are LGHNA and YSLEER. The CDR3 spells CASSLTGYGYTF. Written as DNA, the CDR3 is TGCGCCAGCAGCCTGACGGGATATGGCTACACCTTC.

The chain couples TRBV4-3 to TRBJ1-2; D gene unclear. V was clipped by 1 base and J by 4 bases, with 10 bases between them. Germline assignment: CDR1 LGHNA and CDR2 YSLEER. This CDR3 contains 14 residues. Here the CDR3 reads CASSQGRESYGYTF. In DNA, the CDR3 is TGCGCCAGCAGCCAAGGGCGAGAAAGCTATGGCTACACCTTC.

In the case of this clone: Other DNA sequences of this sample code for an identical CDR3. The CDR3 sequence: CASSPTGTNEKLFF. The CDR3 nucleotides read TGTGCCAGCAGCCCCACCGGAACTAATGAAAAACTGTTTTTT. This chain joins TRBV9 and TRBJ1-4; D not resolved. V was pared by 4 bases and J by 1 base, with 8 bases between. The CDR3 is 14 amino acids. The germline gives CDR1 SGDLS, CDR2 YYNGEE.

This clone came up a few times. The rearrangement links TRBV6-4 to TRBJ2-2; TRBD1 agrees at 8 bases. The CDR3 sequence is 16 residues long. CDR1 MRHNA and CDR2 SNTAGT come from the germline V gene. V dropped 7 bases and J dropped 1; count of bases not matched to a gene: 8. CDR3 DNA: TGTGCCAGCAAGCCCCAGGGGGCTCTGAACACCGGGGAGCTGTTTTTT. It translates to CASKPQGALNTGELFF.

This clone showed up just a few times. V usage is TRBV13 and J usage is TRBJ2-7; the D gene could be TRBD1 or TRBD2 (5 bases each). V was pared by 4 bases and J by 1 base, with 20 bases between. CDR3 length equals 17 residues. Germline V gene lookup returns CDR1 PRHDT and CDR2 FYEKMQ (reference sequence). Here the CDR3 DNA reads TGTGCCAGCAGCTCGCCGGGGATATACGGGGCTTCCTACGAGCAGTACTTC. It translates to CASSSPGIYGASYEQYF.

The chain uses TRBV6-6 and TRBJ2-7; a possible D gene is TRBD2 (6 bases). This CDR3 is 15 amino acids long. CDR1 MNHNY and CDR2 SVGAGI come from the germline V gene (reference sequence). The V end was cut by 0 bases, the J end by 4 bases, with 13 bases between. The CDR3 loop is CASSYSTSRGYEQYF. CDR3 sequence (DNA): TGTGCCAGCAGTTACTCGACTAGTCGTGGGTACGAGCAGTACTTC.

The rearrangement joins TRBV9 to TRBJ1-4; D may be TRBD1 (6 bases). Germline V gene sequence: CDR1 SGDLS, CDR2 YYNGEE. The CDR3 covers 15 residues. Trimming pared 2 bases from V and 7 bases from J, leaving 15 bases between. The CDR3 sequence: CASSVHPTGGEKLFF. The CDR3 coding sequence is TGTGCCAGCAGCGTGCATCCGACAGGTGGTGAAAAACTGTTTTTT.

The chain's CDR3 is CASSSGQGGEPQHF. The DNA of the CDR3 is TGCGCCAGCAGCAGCGGACAGGGGGGAGAGCCCCAGCATTTT. The chain couples TRBV5-1 to TRBJ1-5; TRBD1 aligns across 10 bases. The CDR3 loop spans 14 amino acids. Germline V gives CDR1 SGHRS, CDR2 YFSETQ. V shed 4 bases and J 8 bases; nucleotides not matched to a gene: 6. Using reference TRBV5-1 and TRBJ1-5 for the parts outside the CDR3, the full variable domain is KAGVTQTPRYLIKTRGQQVTLSCSPISGHRSVSWYQQTPGQGLQFLFEYFSETQRNKGNFPGRFSGRQFSNSRSEMNVSTLELGDSALYLCASSSGQGGEPQHFGDGTRLSIL.

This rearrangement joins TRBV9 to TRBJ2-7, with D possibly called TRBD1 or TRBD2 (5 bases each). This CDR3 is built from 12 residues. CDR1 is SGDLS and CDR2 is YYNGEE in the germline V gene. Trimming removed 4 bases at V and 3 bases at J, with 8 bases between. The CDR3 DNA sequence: TGTGCCAGCAGCCTGGGGGACTACGAGCAGTACTTC. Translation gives CASSLGDYEQYF.

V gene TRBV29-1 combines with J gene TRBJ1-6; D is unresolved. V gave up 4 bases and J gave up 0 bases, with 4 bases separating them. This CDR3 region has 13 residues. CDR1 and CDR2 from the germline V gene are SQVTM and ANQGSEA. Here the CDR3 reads CSVGSSYNSPLHF. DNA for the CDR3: TGCAGCGTTGGGAGCTCCTATAATTCACCCCTCCACTTT.

The CDR3 region is CATAPGTGRNSNQPQHF. CDR3 bases: TGTGCCACAGCGCCGGGGACAGGGCGGAACAGCAATCAGCCCCAGCATTTT. The rearrangement joins TRBV10-3 to TRBJ1-5; 9 bases fit TRBD1. Trimming took 10 bases from V and 1 from J; bases not matched to a gene: 14. Per germline, CDR1 ENHRY and CDR2 SYGVKD. The CDR3 covers 17 residues.

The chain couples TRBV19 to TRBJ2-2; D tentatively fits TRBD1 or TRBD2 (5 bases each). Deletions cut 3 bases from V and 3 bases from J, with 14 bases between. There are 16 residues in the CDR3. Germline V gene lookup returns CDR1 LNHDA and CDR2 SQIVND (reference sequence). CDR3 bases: TGTGCCAGTAGTATCTCCCGGGGCTTTGACACCGGGGAGCTGTTTTTT. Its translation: CASSISRGFDTGELFF.

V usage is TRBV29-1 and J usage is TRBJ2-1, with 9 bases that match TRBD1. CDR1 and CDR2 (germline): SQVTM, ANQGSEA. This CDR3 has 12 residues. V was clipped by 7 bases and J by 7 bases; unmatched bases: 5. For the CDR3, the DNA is TGCAGCGCTGGACAGGGGTGGAATGAGCAGTTCTTC. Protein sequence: CSAGQGWNEQFF.

The CDR3 DNA reads TGTGCCAGTAGCTACCAGGCGCTGAACACTGAAGCTTTCTTT. This codes for CASSYQALNTEAFF. This chain links TRBV19 with TRBJ1-1; D unresolved. The CDR3 contains 14 residues. Trimming shortened V by 6 bases and J by 0 bases, and 11 bases separated the two germline ends. Germline CDR1 reads LNHDA; CDR2 reads SQIVND (reference sequence).

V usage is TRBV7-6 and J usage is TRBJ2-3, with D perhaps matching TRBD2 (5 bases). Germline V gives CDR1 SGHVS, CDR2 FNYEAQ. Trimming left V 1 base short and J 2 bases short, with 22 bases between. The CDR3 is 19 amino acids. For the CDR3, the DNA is TGTGCCAGCAGCTTAGGGCCACCCCGAGGGCTAGCTTCCACAGATACGCAGTATTTT. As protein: CASSLGPPRGLASTDTQYF.

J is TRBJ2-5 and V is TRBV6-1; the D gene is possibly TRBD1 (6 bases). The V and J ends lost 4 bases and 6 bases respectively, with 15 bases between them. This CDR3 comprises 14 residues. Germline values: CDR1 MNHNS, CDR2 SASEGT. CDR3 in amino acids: CASSVEQGEKTQYF. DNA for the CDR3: TGTGCCAGCAGTGTTGAACAGGGAGAAAAGACCCAGTACTTC.

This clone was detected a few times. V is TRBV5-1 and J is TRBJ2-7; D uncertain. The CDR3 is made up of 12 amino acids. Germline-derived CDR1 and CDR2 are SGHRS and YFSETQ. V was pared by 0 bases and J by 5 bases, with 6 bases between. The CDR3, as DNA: TGCGCCAGCAGCTTGGCGTCCGACGAGCAGTACTTC. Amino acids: CASSLASDEQYF.

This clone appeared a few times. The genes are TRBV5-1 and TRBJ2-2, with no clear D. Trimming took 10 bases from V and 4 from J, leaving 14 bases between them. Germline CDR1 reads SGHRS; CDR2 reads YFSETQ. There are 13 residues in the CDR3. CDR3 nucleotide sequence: TGCGCCTCCACCCTTGACTCCACCGGGGAGCTGTTTTTT. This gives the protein CASTLDSTGELFF.

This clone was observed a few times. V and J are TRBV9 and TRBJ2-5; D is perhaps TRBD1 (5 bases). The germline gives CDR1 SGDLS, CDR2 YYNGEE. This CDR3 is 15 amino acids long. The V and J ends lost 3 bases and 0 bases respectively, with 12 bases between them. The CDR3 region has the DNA TGTGCCAGCAGCGCGCAACTACAGGACCAAGAGACCCAGTACTTC. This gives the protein CASSAQLQDQETQYF.

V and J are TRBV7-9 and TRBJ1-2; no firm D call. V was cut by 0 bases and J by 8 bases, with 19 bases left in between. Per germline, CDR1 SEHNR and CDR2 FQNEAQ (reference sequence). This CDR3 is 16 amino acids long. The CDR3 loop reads CASSLAASGKIQGYTF. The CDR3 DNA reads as TGTGCCAGCAGCTTAGCGGCTTCAGGCAAGATTCAGGGCTACACCTTC.

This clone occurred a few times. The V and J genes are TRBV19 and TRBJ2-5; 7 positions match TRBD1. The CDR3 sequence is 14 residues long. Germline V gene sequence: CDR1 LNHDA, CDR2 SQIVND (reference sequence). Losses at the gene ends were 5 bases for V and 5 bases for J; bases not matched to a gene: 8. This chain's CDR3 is CASSGRGGRETQYF. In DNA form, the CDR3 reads TGTGCCAGTAGTGGGCGAGGGGGCAGGGAGACCCAGTACTTC.

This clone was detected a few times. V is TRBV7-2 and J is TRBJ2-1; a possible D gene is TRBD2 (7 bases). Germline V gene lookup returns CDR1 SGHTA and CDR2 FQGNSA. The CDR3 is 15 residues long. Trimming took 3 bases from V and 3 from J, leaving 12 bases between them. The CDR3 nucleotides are TGTGCCAGCAGCTTTACGGGGGGCGGCTACAATGAGCAGTTCTTC. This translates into CASSFTGGGYNEQFF.

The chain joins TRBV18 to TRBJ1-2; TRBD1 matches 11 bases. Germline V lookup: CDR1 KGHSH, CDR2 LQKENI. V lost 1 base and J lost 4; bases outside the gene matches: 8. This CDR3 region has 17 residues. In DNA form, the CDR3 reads TGTGCCAGCTCACCACGAGATGGACAGGGGGCTGGCTATGGCTACACCTTC. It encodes CASSPRDGQGAGYGYTF.

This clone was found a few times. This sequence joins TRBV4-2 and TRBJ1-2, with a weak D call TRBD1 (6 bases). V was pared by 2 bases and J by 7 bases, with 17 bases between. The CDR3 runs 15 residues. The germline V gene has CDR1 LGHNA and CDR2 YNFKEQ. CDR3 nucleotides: TGTGCCAGCAGCCAATCCGGACAGCCGCGCGCTGGCTACACCTTC. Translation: CASSQSGQPRAGYTF.